This is a list of T cell receptor beta chains from one sample in a study of CD8 T cells in Susac syndrome. TCRdb re-called the immunoSEQ multiplex PCR reads with MiXCR, one entry per CDR3 protein. The sample holds approximately 100,000 distinct CDR3 sequences, approximately 96% seen once. Material: CD4+ T cells from PBMCs. The receptors come from a human donor in good health. CDR3s include the opening cysteine and the closing phenylalanine or tryptophan. Each record gives: CDR3 protein, CDR3 DNA, J gene, D gene, V gene, clone size. A D gene is named only where the DNA matches it firmly. Rows give clone size only sometimes, using once, few, many, or a class for an expanded clone.

CASSTGQVMDEQYF | TGTGCCAGCAGCACGGGACAGGTTATGGACGAGCAGTACTTC | TRBJ2-7 | TRBD1 | TRBV3-1 | -
CASSPPRWGPGDEQFF | TGTGCCAGCAGCCCGCCCCGATGGGGGCCAGGGGATGAGCAGTTCTTC | TRBJ2-1 | - | TRBV7-9 | -
CATKQGSSYNEQFF | TGTGCCACCAAACAGGGGAGCTCCTACAATGAGCAGTTCTTC | TRBJ2-1 | TRBD1 | TRBV19 | -
CASSSRQSRGETGELFF | TGTGCCAGCAGCTCCAGACAGTCGCGGGGGGAGACCGGGGAGCTGTTTTTT | TRBJ2-2 | TRBD2 | TRBV7-6 | -
CATSEVIGELFF | TGTGCCACCAGTGAAGTTATCGGGGAGCTGTTTTTT | TRBJ2-2 | - | TRBV24-1 | once
CASTLLTGGPEAFF | TGTGCCAGCACCCTCCTGACAGGGGGCCCTGAAGCTTTCTTT | TRBJ1-1 | TRBD1 | TRBV2 | -
CASSETGFVSGNTIYF | TGTGCCAGCAGCGAAACAGGGTTCGTGTCTGGAAACACCATATATTTT | TRBJ1-3 | - | TRBV7-2 | once
CASSYRQSWDEKLFF | TGTGCCAGCAGTTACCGACAGTCTTGGGATGAAAAACTGTTTTTT | TRBJ1-4 | - | TRBV12-3/TRBV12-4 | -
CASSDGTGNEKLFF | TGTGCCAGCAGTGACGGGACAGGGAATGAAAAACTGTTTTTT | TRBJ1-4 | TRBD1 | TRBV25-1 | -
CASSLAGGHQETQYF | TGTGCTAGCAGCCTAGCGGGGGGGCACCAAGAGACCCAGTACTTC | TRBJ2-5 | TRBD2 | TRBV7-7 | -
CASSSLETGAFSGNTIYF | TGTGCCAGCAGCAGCCTGGAGACAGGGGCCTTCTCTGGAAACACCATATATTTT | TRBJ1-3 | TRBD1 | TRBV7-6 | -
CATSDFASGGPLGEQFF | TGTGCCACCAGTGATTTCGCCAGCGGGGGCCCTTTGGGTGAGCAGTTCTTC | TRBJ2-1 | TRBD2 | TRBV24-1 | -
CSAQGLAGTDTQYF | TGCAGTGCTCAAGGCCTAGCGGGCACAGATACGCAGTATTTT | TRBJ2-3 | TRBD2 | TRBV20-1 | -
CASSSLTSGRTSEQYF | TGTGCCAGCAGTTCTCTAACGAGCGGGAGAACTTCCGAGCAGTACTTC | TRBJ2-7 | TRBD2 | TRBV27 | -
CSAGSGSSYNEQFF | TGCAGCGCCGGTAGCGGTAGCTCCTACAATGAGCAGTTCTTC | TRBJ2-1 | - | TRBV29-1 | -
CASSQQQGRQYF | TGTGCCAGCAGTCAACAGCAGGGGAGACAGTACTTC | TRBJ2-7 | - | TRBV6-2/TRBV6-3 | -
CASSGPGLAGPYEQYF | TGTGCCAGCAGTGGCCCCGGCCTAGCGGGGCCGTACGAGCAGTACTTC | TRBJ2-7 | TRBD2 | TRBV2 | -
CASSIVRTGNQPQHF | TGTGCCAGTAGTATAGTCCGGACAGGGAATCAGCCCCAGCATTTT | TRBJ1-5 | TRBD1 | TRBV19 | -